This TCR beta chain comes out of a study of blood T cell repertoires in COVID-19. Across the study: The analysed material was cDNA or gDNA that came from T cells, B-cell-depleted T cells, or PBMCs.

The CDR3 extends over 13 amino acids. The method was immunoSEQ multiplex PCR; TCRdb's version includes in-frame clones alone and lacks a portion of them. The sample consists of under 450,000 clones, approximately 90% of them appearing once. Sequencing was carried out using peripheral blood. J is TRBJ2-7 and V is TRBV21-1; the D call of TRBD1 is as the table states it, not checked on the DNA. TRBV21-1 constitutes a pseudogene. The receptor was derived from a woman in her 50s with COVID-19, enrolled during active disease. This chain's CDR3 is CASPTGTDYEQYF. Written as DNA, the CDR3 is TGTGCCAGCCCGACCGGGACAGATTACGAGCAGTACTTC.